This T cell receptor (beta chain) appears in the sequencing data of a study of cytomegalovirus exposure and HLA in healthy donors. Amplification used 60 Vbeta primers and 13 Jbeta primers. TCRdb keeps only in-frame clones here, not all; method: immunoSEQ multiplex PCR. The data contain about 110,000 clones, nearly 75% of them seen just once; the ten biggest clones take up 4.8%. Of note for this clone: As yet, its antigen is unknown.

Findings and caveats of the study: Further analysis, carried out later, found HLA-associated TCR beta chains more clonally expanded than equally common other chains. As was reported, the HLA-A and HLA-B alleles of most subjects were accurately predicted from TCR beta sequences.

Nominal health characterized the donors when sampled, though unrecorded immune exposures were likely. The source is a man aged 30 to 39 in good health and CMV-seropositive. The sequencing input was PBMCs.

CDR3 sequence reads: CASSGDRVRSPLHF. The CDR3 DNA follows: TGTGCCAGCAGTGGGGACAGGGTCCGCTCACCCCTCCACTTT. The rearrangement uses TRBV6-6 and TRBJ1-6; TRBD1 matches at 9 bases. V lost 5 bases to trimming and J lost 10 bases; unmatched junction nucleotides: 6. The CDR3 sequence is 14 residues long. Germline-derived CDR1 and CDR2 are MNHNY and SVGAGI (reference sequence).